This T cell receptor (beta chain) comes out of a study of Ad26.COV2.S vaccination and SARS-CoV-2 variants. The treatment: around 19 received Ad26.COV2.S at low or high dose, single or two shots; 5 received placebo; per-sample allocation not given. The samples date from day 63 after the first vaccine or placebo injection. Sequenced by immunoSEQ multiplex PCR; TCRdb stores in-frame clones only, minus some. The sample includes about 500,000 clones, nearly 90% seen only once; the top ten take under 2%. Germline assignment: CDR1 LGHDT and CDR2 YNNKEL (reference sequence). This CDR3 contains 10 residues. V gave up 9 bases and J gave up 4 bases, with 5 bases separating them. Study-wide findings and caveats: The study found higher spike-specific TCR breadth in vaccine than placebo recipients.

With regard to this clone: No antigen is known for it.

Material: peripheral blood, obtained in a trial of Ad26.COV2.S vaccine versus placebo. The clonotype comes from a person aged 18-60 years who received the Ad26.COV2.S COVID-19 vaccine or a placebo. The chain is built from TRBV3-1 (or the pseudogene TRBV3-2) and TRBJ2-3; D remains unclear. For the CDR3, the DNA is TGTGCCAGGAAGGCAGATACGCAGTATTTT. This codes for CARKADTQYF.